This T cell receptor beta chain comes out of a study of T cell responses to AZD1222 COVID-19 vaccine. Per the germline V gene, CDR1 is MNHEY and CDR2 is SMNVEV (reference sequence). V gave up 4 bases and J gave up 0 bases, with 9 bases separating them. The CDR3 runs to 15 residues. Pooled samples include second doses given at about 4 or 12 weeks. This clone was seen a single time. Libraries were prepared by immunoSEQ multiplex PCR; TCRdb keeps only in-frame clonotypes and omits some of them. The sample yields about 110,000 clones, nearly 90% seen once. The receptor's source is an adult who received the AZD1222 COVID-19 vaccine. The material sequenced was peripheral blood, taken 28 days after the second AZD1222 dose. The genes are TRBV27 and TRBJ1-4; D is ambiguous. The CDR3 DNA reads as TGTGCCAGCAGTTCCATGGGCGCAACTAATGAAAAACTGTTTTTT. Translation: CASSSMGATNEKLFF.